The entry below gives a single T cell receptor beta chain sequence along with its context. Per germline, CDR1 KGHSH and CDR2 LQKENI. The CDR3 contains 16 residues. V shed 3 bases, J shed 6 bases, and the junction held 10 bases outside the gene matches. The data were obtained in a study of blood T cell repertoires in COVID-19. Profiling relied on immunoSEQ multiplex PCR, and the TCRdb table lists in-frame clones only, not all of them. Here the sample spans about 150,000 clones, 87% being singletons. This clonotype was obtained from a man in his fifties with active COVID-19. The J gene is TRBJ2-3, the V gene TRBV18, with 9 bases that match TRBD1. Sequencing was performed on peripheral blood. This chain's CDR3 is CASSPSGTGTTDTQYF. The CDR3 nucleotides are TGTGCCAGCTCACCCTCCGGGACAGGGACCACCGATACGCAGTATTTT.